This is a list of T cell receptor beta chains from one sample in a study of T-cell memory formation after mild COVID-19. TCRdb passed the 5' RACE reads through MiXCR, listing each CDR3 protein once. The table has about 340,000 distinct CDR3 sequences, around a sixth seen once; the top ten hold approximately 20%. The sequenced sample consisted of PBMCs or a T cell subset sorted from them (not recorded which). The receptors stem from a man younger than 35 who had mild COVID-19 (a few samples of this study predate the infection). Cell type and time point are not known. Each CDR3 is given with its conserved first and last residue. Expanded clones get a size class; other rows say once, few or many, or leave the size out.

J gene: TRBJ2-7; clone size: NA; V gene: TRBV5-1; CDR3 protein: CASSLVEGRVGGYEQYF
J gene: TRBJ2-7; clone size: few; V gene: TRBV10-3; CDR3 protein: CAISEKDKSYEQYF
J gene: TRBJ1-6; clone size: once; V gene: TRBV7-2; CDR3 protein: CASSIENSPLHF
J gene: TRBJ1-5; clone size: many; V gene: TRBV5-5; CDR3 protein: CASSSGLAREGNQPQHF
J gene: TRBJ2-5; clone size: few; V gene: TRBV4-1; CDR3 protein: CASSQEGSVVGGTQYF
J gene: TRBJ2-1; clone size: few; V gene: TRBV7-7; CDR3 protein: CASSQFSGRTYNEQFF
J gene: TRBJ2-1; clone size: NA; V gene: TRBV27; CDR3 protein: CASSPLNNNEQFF
J gene: TRBJ1-6; clone size: few; V gene: TRBV7-8; CDR3 protein: CASSLVGDRGLGSPLHF
J gene: TRBJ2-3; clone size: NA; V gene: TRBV27; CDR3 protein: CASSSRSSGPSTDTQYF
J gene: TRBJ1-1; clone size: NA; V gene: TRBV20-1; CDR3 protein: CSARERGTGAEAFF
J gene: TRBJ2-3; clone size: few; V gene: TRBV9; CDR3 protein: CASSAETSTDTQYF
J gene: TRBJ2-1; clone size: NA; V gene: TRBV5-1; CDR3 protein: CASSIRLSSYNEQFF
J gene: TRBJ1-1; clone size: NA; V gene: TRBV5-1; CDR3 protein: CASSFPRGENAEAFF
J gene: TRBJ2-3; clone size: many; V gene: TRBV5-1; CDR3 protein: CASSFGAYTDTQYF
J gene: TRBJ2-1; clone size: NA; V gene: TRBV20-1; CDR3 protein: CSASDRSLLRFF
J gene: TRBJ2-3; clone size: few; V gene: TRBV2; CDR3 protein: CASRISTDTQYF
J gene: TRBJ2-7; clone size: NA; V gene: TRBV4-1; CDR3 protein: CASSQDRDRSFYEQYF
J gene: TRBJ2-1; clone size: few; V gene: TRBV24-1; CDR3 protein: CATSDSTGSDEQFF
J gene: TRBJ2-3; clone size: NA; V gene: TRBV6-2/TRBV6-3; CDR3 protein: CATTRDSASTDTQYF
J gene: TRBJ2-2; clone size: NA; V gene: TRBV6-2/TRBV6-3; CDR3 protein: CASRWTSGIPGELFF
J gene: TRBJ2-1; clone size: NA; V gene: TRBV7-2; CDR3 protein: CASSIPGRYEQFF
J gene: TRBJ2-5; clone size: few; V gene: TRBV6-2/TRBV6-3; CDR3 protein: CASSSFRETQYF
J gene: TRBJ2-5; clone size: few; V gene: TRBV4-3; CDR3 protein: CASSQVMRETQYF
J gene: TRBJ2-5; clone size: NA; V gene: TRBV11-2; CDR3 protein: CASSRLAGVETQYF
J gene: TRBJ2-5; clone size: few; V gene: TRBV6-5; CDR3 protein: CASSYSLGKETQYF
J gene: TRBJ2-7; clone size: few; V gene: TRBV29-1; CDR3 protein: CSVENTADSYEQYF
J gene: TRBJ2-7; clone size: NA; V gene: TRBV20-1; CDR3 protein: CSARDRRQDVSYEQYF
J gene: TRBJ2-5; clone size: few; V gene: TRBV5-1; CDR3 protein: CASSVAGRGPETQYF
J gene: TRBJ2-7; clone size: NA; V gene: TRBV20-1; CDR3 protein: CSARDRGAYEQYF
J gene: TRBJ2-1; clone size: NA; V gene: TRBV4-2; CDR3 protein: CASSQSAGGHEQFF
J gene: TRBJ2-6; clone size: NA; V gene: TRBV9; CDR3 protein: CASSVDAGANVLTF
J gene: TRBJ1-2; clone size: many; V gene: TRBV5-1; CDR3 protein: CASSLDRNYGYTF